The sample holds one count of the clone carrying this TCR beta chain. What it binds is unknown. The sample originates from a study of OX40 agonist ivuxolimab in advanced cancers. Study results and limitations: Blood T cells, both CD4+ and CD8+, expanded clonally by week 6 at 0.1 to 3.0 mg/kg. Expanded clones were, on average, more numerous among CD8+ T cells than CD4+. Some nonresponders likewise displayed low normalized T-cell clonal expansion.

J gave up 4 bases and V 5 bases, and 2 bases lay outside the gene matches. The CDR3 sequence is 12 residues long. Germline values: CDR1 MNHEY, CDR2 SVGAGI. Using immunoSEQ multiplex PCR, the repertoire was profiled, and TCRdb retains in-frame clones only, with some absent. The sample has under 80,000 clones, approximately 78% seen once. This TCR was recovered from an adult with an advanced solid tumor such as melanoma, head and neck, liver or kidney cancer. The sample was CD4+ or CD8+ T cells sorted from blood, taken in a trial of the OX40 agonist ivuxolimab. This sequence joins TRBV6-5 and TRBJ2-7; 7 bases are a match to TRBD1. The CDR3 sequence: CASSNRGYEQYF. CDR3 DNA sequence: TGTGCCAGCAGTAACAGGGGATACGAGCAGTACTTC.